The 7 T cell receptor beta chains below were found in one sample sequenced in a study of radiation and T cells in renal cell carcinoma. Data came from immunoSEQ multiplex PCR; TCRdb stores just in-frame clones and leaves some out. Here the sample spans about 130,000 clones, more than 75% being singletons. Stated time point: blood 2 weeks post-SBRT. Described treatment: 15 Gy SBRT to primary tumor, nephrectomy 4 weeks later. Sequenced material: blood, taken from a patient whose treatment included radiotherapy and nephrectomy. The source of these receptors is a woman in her 70s with renal cell carcinoma.

The chain employs TRBV2 and TRBJ1-3; the D is unclear. Germline V CDR1 and CDR2: SNHLY, FYNNEI. Trimming pared 7 bases from V and 11 bases from J, leaving 15 bases between. The CDR3 length is 12 residues. The CDR3 spells CASKVPKLAIYF. The CDR3 nucleotides are TGTGCCAGCAAGGTCCCGAAACTGGCCATATATTTT.

This chain joins TRBV6-6 and TRBJ1-1; 10 bases fit TRBD1. Per germline, CDR1 MNHNY and CDR2 SVGAGI (reference sequence). The length of the CDR3 is 12 residues. V dropped 4 bases and J dropped 10; count of bases not matched to a gene: 3. For the CDR3, the DNA is TGTGCCAGCAGTTCTGACAGGGGGCGAGCTTTCTTT. It translates to CASSSDRGRAFF.

This chain's CDR3 is CASSPRQDSTDTQYF. CDR3 sequence (DNA): TGTGCCAGCAGCCCGAGACAGGACTCCACAGATACGCAGTATTTT. The chain carries TRBV13 and TRBJ2-3, with a possible D match to TRBD1 (6 bases). CDR1 and CDR2 from the germline V gene are PRHDT and FYEKMQ (reference sequence). The CDR3 is made up of 15 amino acids. The germline V and J ends were trimmed by 5 bases and 2 bases, with 14 bases remaining between them. Full variable domain (missing parts from reference TRBV13 and TRBJ2-3): AAGVIQSPRHLIKEKRETATLKCYPIPRHDTVYWYQQGPGQDPQFLISFYEKMQSDKGSIPDRFSAQQFSDYHSELNMSSLELGDSALYFCASSPRQDSTDTQYFGPGTRLTVL.

The rearrangement joins TRBV6-1 to TRBJ1-2; D might be TRBD1 (6 bases). The CDR3 covers 14 residues. The V gene's germline CDR1 is MNHNS and CDR2 SASEGT. V gave up 5 bases and J gave up 3 bases, with 13 bases separating them. This chain's CDR3 is CASSHRVGDYGYTF. The CDR3 DNA sequence: TGTGCCAGCAGTCACAGGGTTGGGGACTATGGCTACACCTTC.

For this clone: Compared with germline, one end of the junction differs, possibly owing to a read error. The V call is TRBV2, the J call TRBJ2-7, with 7 positions matching TRBD2. Germline V gene sequence: CDR1 SNHLY, CDR2 FYNNEI. CDR3 size: 15 residues. CDR3 coding DNA: TGTGCCAGCAGTGTTCCCGGGGGGTTCGCCTACGAGCGGTACTTC. It yields the protein CASSVPGGFAYERYF.

This chain uses TRBV5-4 with TRBJ1-4; TRBD1 matches 7 bases. The CDR3 spans 13 residues. Germline V gene data show CDR1 as SGHNT and CDR2 as YYREEE (reference sequence). Losses at the gene ends were 6 bases for V and 6 bases for J; bases not matched to a gene: 5. CDR3 DNA: TGTGCCAGCACCGGTGACAGGGATGAAAAACTGTTTTTT. This encodes CASTGDRDEKLFF.

The J gene is TRBJ2-7, the V gene TRBV6-6; TRBD2 might be the D (5 bases). CDR3 size: 10 residues. V was shortened by 6 bases and J by 7 bases, with 7 bases between the two germline ends. Per germline, CDR1 MNHNY and CDR2 SVGAGI (reference sequence). In DNA, the CDR3 is TGTGCCAGCAGGGGCGGGGAGCAGTACTTC. Amino acids: CASRGGEQYF.